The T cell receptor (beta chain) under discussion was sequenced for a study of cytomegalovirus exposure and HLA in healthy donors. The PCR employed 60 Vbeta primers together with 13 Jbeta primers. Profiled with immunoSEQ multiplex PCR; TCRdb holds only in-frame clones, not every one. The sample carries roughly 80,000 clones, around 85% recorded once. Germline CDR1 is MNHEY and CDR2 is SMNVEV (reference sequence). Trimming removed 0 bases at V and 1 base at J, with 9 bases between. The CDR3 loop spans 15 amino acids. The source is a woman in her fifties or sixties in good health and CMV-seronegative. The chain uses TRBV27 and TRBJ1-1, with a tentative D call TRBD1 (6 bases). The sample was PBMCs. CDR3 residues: CASSLSGQANTEAFF. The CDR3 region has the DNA TGTGCCAGCAGTTTATCGGGACAAGCGAACACTGAAGCTTTCTTT.